The clone carrying this T cell receptor beta chain appeared a few times. What it binds is unknown. These data belong to a study of identical twins. TCRdb independently ran MiXCR on the 5' RACE reads; one entry per CDR3 protein. Of 650,000 to 750,000 distinct CDR3 sequences listed, 21% are singletons. Study-wide results and caveats: A lower insertion count was a feature of abundant cord blood beta clonotypes, with no such feature in memory repertoires.

The same sample was also studied in work on T cells expressing NK-cell markers. This second report adds: There were seven HCMV-seropositive donors and one seronegative donor among the eight sequenced. In over 5 donors, dominant CD3+CD56+NKG2C+ clonotypes ranked among the top 10 CD8+ clonotypes. It remained uncertain whether the expanded NKG2C+ T cell clones were specific for HCMV antigens.

The receptor was derived from a woman aged 18-29 years in good health. Sequencing input: PBMCs.

CDR3 residues: CSARSRVGGYEQYF. As DNA, the CDR3 is TGCAGTGCTAGGTCCAGGGTTGGGGGCTACGAGCAGTACTTC. The V gene is TRBV20-1, the J gene TRBJ2-7, with D possibly called TRBD1 or TRBD2 (5 bases each). The germline V gene encodes CDR1 DFQATT and CDR2 SNEGSKA (reference sequence). V lost 3 bases to trimming and J lost 3 bases, with 15 bases between them. The CDR3 runs to 14 residues.